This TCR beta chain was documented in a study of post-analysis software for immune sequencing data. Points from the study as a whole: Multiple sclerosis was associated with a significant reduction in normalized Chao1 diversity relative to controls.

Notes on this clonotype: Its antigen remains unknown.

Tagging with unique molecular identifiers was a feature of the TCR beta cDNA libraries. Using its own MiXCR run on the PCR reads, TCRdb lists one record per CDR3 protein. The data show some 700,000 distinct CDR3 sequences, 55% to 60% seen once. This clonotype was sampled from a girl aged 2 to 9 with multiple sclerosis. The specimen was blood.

The CDR3 loop reads CASSLDWSSYEQYF. The DNA for the CDR3 is TGTGCCAGCAGTTTAGACTGGAGCAGCTACGAGCAGTACTTC. The V gene is TRBV12-3 or TRBV12-4, the J gene TRBJ2-7; no firm D call. This CDR3 comprises 14 residues. V lost 1 base and J 3 bases, leaving 10 bases between the germline ends.